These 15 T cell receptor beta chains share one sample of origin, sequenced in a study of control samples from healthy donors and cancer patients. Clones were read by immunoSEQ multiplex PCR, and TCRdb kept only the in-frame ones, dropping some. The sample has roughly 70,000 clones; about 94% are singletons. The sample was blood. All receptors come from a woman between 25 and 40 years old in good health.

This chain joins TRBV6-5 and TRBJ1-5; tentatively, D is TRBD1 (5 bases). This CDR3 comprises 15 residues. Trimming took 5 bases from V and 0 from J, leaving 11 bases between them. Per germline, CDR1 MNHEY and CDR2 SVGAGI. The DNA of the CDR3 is TGTGCCAGCAGTCACGGGGGGTATAGCAATCAGCCCCAGCATTTT. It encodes CASSHGGYSNQPQHF.

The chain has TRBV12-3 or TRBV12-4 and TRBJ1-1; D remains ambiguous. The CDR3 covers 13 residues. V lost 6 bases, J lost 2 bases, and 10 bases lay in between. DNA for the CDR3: TGTGCCAGCAGCATTTCAAGAAACACTGAAGCTTTCTTT. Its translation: CASSISRNTEAFF.

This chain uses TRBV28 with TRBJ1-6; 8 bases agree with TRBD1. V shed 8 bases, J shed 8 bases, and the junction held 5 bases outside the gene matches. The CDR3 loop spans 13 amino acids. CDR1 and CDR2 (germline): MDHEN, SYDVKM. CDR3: CASCQGAHSPLHF. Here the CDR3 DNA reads TGTGCCAGCTGCCAGGGGGCACATTCACCCCTCCACTTT.

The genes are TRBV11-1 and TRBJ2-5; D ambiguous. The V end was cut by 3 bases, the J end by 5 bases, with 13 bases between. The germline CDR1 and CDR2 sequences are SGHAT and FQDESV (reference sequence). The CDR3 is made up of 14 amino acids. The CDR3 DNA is TGTGCCAGCAGCTTTCTCGGCCCCGGGGAGACCCAGTACTTC. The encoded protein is CASSFLGPGETQYF.

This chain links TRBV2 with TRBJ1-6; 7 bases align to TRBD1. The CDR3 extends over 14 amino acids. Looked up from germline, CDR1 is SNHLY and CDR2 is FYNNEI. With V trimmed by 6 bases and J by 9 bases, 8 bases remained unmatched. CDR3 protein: CASRGTGASSPLHF. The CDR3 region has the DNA TGTGCCAGCAGAGGTACAGGGGCAAGTTCACCCCTCCACTTT.

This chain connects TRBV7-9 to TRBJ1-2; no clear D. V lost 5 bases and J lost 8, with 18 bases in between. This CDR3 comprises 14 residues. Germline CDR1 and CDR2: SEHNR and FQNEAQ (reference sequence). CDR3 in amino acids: CASSPPRKADGYTF. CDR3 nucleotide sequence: TGTGCCAGCAGCCCGCCGCGGAAGGCGGACGGCTACACCTTC.

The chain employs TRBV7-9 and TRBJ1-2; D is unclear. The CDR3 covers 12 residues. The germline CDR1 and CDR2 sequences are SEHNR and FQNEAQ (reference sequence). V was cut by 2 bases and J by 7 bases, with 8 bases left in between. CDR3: CASSLYRTGYTF. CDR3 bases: TGTGCCAGCAGCTTATACAGAACTGGCTACACCTTC.

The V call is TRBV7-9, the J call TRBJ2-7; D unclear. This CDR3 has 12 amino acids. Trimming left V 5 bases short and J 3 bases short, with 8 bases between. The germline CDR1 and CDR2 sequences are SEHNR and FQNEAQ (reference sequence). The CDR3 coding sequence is TGTGCCAGCAGCCCATCAGGCTACGAGCAGTACGTC. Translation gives CASSPSGYEQYV.

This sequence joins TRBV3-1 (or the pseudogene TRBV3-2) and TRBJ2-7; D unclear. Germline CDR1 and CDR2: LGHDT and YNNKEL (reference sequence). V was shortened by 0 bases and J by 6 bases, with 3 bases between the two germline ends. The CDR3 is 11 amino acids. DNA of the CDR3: TGTGCCAGCAGCCAAGATAGCGAGCAGTACTTC. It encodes CASSQDSEQYF.

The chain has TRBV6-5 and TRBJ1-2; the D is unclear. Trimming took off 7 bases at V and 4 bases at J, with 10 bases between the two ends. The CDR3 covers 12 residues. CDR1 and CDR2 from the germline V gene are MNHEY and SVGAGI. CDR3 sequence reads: CASKGQGYGYTF. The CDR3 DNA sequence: TGTGCCAGCAAGGGCCAAGGCTATGGCTACACCTTC.

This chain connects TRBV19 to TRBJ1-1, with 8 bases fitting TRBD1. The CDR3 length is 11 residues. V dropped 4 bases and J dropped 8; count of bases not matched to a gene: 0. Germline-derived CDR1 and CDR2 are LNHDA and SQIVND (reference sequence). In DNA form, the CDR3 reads TGTGCCAGTAGTAGGACAGGGGAAGCTTTCTTT. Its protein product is CASSRTGEAFF.

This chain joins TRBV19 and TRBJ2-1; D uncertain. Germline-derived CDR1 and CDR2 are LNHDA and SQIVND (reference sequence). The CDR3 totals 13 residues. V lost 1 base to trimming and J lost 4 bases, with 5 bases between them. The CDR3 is CASSIGSYNEQFF. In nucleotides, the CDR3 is TGTGCCAGTAGTATAGGTTCTTACAATGAGCAGTTCTTC. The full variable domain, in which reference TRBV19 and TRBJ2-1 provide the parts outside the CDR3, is DGGITQSPKYLFRKEGQNVTLSCEQNLNHDAMYWYRQDPGQGLRLIYYSQIVNDFQKGDIAEGYSVSREKKESFPLTVTSAQKNPTAFYLCASSIGSYNEQFFGPGTRLTVL.

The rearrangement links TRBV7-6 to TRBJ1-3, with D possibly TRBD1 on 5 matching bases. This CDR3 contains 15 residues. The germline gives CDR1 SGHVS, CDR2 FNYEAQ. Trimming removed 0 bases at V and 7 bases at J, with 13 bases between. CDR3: CASSLAAVTVNTIYF. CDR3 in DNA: TGTGCCAGCAGCTTAGCGGCTGTGACAGTCAACACCATATATTTT.

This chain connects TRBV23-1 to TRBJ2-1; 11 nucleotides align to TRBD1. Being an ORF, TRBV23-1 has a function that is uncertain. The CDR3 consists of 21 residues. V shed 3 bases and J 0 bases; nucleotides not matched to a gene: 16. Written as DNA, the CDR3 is TGCGCCAGCAGTCACACCGCCCGGGACAGGGGGGGGGTCTTCTCCTACAATGAGCAGTTCTTC. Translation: CASSHTARDRGGVFSYNEQFF.

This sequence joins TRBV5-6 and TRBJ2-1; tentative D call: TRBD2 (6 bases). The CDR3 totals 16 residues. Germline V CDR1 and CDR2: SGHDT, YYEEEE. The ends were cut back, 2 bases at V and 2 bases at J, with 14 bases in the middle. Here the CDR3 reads CASSLMIAATYNEQFF. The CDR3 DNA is TGTGCCAGCAGCTTAATGATAGCGGCAACCTACAATGAGCAGTTCTTC.